The present T cell receptor beta chain was sequenced within a study of blood T cell repertoires in COVID-19 (dated by TCRdb to about 2020). The study in broad terms: Samples from collaborators originated in the United States, Italy and Spain and spanned both the acute and convalescent phases of COVID-19. Where available, HLA class I and class II types were obtained from metadata supplied by the sample provider rather than from assay-based typing. The repertoires were released in a freely available public database meant as a resource for research on the immune response to SARS-CoV-2. The material from the prospective study consisted of cDNA or gDNA derived from T cells, B-cell-depleted T cells, or PBMCs. The sample metadata nearly always contained a de-identified subject ID, COVID-19 status, age in years and sex. The samples were drawn from two sources: the first 160 participants of the ongoing ImmuneRACE study, and 1,200 or so subjects contributed by 6 global collaborators. Subjects who had been exposed to COVID-19, were actively infected with it, or had recovered from it provided the deeply sampled blood TCRbeta repertoires that made up the dataset. Paper-wide results and their limitations: The quantity of clinical and demographic metadata differed by source and by participant and was supplied without curation.

At the junction V is shortened by 0 bases and J by 6 bases; bases outside the gene matches: 9. The germline V gene specifies SGDLS as CDR1 and YYNGEE as CDR2. The CDR3 goes from the cysteine to the phenylalanine over 17 residues. The CDR3 DNA has 51 bases and is translated from base 1. TCRbeta CDR3 regions were amplified from genomic DNA by means of the immunoSEQ Assay, a bias-controlled multiplex PCR. From the authors' description of their analysis: Within the assay, amplification of reference gene primers was used to estimate how many nucleated cells each sample contained. To quantify the absolute abundance of each unique TCRbeta CDR3 rearrangement, sequence reads were collapsed and filtered. For each sample, productive Simpson clonality was calculated as the square root of Simpson's diversity index across productive rearrangements. Drawn from immuneACCESS, this table holds only the in-frame rearrangements with V and J called that TCRdb kept. Clones are partly lost; checked studies trace under half to an unresolved V gene and leave the rest unexplained. The V and J calls and clone size come from that table; D and trimming were worked out from the DNA. The sample yields tens of thousands of clones; roughly 90% were counted once. 12% of the sample is held by the ten biggest clonotypes.

Collaborating institutions collected whole blood in K2EDTA tubes following their own protocols. Collaborator samples were shipped for TCRbeta analysis as frozen whole blood, isolated PBMCs, or DNA extracted from either sample type. Regarding this clone: What antigen it recognizes has not been identified. No base quality information exists; no much larger clone differs at one position.

The chain links TRBV9 with TRBJ2-2, with 9 bases aligning to TRBD2. The sequence came from a man between 70 and 80 years old with acute or convalescent COVID-19. The specimen sequenced was peripheral blood. The CDR3 protein is CASSVAGGTSYSGELFF. DNA sequence: TGTGCCAGCAGCGTAGCTGGGGGGACTAGCTATTCCGGGGAGCTGTTTTTT.